This T cell receptor beta chain was recorded in a study of T cell changes during pregnancy in multiple sclerosis. The J segment lost 9 bases and the V segment lost 0 bases, leaving 5 bases of the junction unmatched. Germline V gene sequence: CDR1 MNHEY, CDR2 SVGAGI. The CDR3 has 15 amino acids. Produced via immunoSEQ multiplex PCR; TCRdb's table is partial and in-frame only. The sample has about 70,000 clones, about 93% seen once. This clone has more than one count but fewer than ten. V gene TRBV6-5 combines with J gene TRBJ1-6; 7 positions match TRBD1. The sequencing here drew on CD4+ T cells from peripheral blood mononuclear cells, taken after pregnancy. The sequence derives from a female donor with multiple sclerosis, enrolled in a pregnancy study. For the CDR3, the DNA is TGTGCCAGCAGTTACTCGACAGGGTGGACTTCACCCCTCCACTTT. It encodes CASSYSTGWTSPLHF.